The 26 T cell receptor beta chains below all came from one sample that was sequenced in a study of blood T cell repertoires in COVID-19. The data were produced by immunoSEQ multiplex PCR, yet TCRdb's version contains in-frame clones alone and is incomplete. The data hold approximately 100,000 clones, with approximately 90% observed a single time. Specimen: peripheral blood. These receptors all come from a human donor with acute or convalescent COVID-19. The donor label of this sample is uncertain.

The chain has TRBV6-5 and TRBJ1-5; D is perhaps TRBD1 (6 bases). The CDR3 consists of 14 residues. Germline V gives CDR1 MNHEY, CDR2 SVGAGI. Trimming took off 6 bases at V and 2 bases at J, with 11 bases between the two ends. The CDR3 here is CASSLQGGNQPQHF. The CDR3 nucleotides are TGTGCCAGCAGCCTACAGGGTGGCAATCAGCCCCAGCATTTT.

The rearrangement joins TRBV5-1 to TRBJ1-2; TRBD1 aligns across 10 bases. Germline V CDR1 and CDR2: SGHRS, YFSETQ. This CDR3 has 15 amino acids. Trimming removed 4 bases from V and 9 bases from J; junction bases left unmatched: 12. CDR3 nucleotides: TGCGCCAGCAGCCTCCTCCCGACAGGGGGCAGTCGCTACACCTTC. As protein: CASSLLPTGGSRYTF.

The V call is TRBV6-6, the J call TRBJ1-2; TRBD1 is a possible D gene (5 bases). Germline lookup yields CDR1 MNHNY and CDR2 SVGAGI (reference sequence). The CDR3 contains 13 residues. Between the trimmed V and J ends, which lost 7 bases and 6 bases, there was a span of 15 bases. Here the CDR3 reads CASIAGPTHGYTF. The CDR3 DNA reads as TGTGCCAGCATCGCGGGGCCTACCCATGGCTACACCTTC.

The chain is built from TRBV11-2 and TRBJ2-7; a weak D match, TRBD2 (5 bases). Trimming cost V 7 bases and J 0 bases, with 22 bases left between them. Germline V gene data show CDR1 as SGHAT and CDR2 as FQNNGV. The CDR3 has 17 amino acids. The CDR3 here is CASTESLGGFHSYEQYF. In DNA form, the CDR3 reads TGTGCCAGCACCGAATCACTAGGTGGTTTTCACTCCTACGAGCAGTACTTC.

The chain carries TRBV6-2 or TRBV6-3 and TRBJ2-7, with a tentative D call TRBD1 (5 bases). V lost 2 bases and J 1 base, leaving 9 bases between the germline ends. This CDR3 region has 14 residues. The V gene's germline CDR1 is MNHEY and CDR2 SVGEGT. The CDR3 spells CASSYVRGSYEQYF. DNA for the CDR3: TGTGCCAGCAGTTACGTTAGGGGTTCCTACGAGCAGTACTTC.

The rearrangement joins TRBV7-9 to TRBJ2-1; D gene unclear. This CDR3 spans 15 amino acids. V was shortened by 7 bases and J by 3 bases, with 16 bases between the two germline ends. Germline-derived CDR1 and CDR2 are SEHNR and FQNEAQ (reference sequence). CDR3 region: CASITVDWNYNEQFF. Here the CDR3 DNA reads TGTGCCAGCATTACGGTCGACTGGAACTACAATGAGCAGTTCTTC.

The CDR3 protein is CASSRFGGGDEKLFF. DNA for the CDR3: TGTGCCAGCAGCCGCTTTGGGGGAGGGGATGAAAAACTGTTTTTT. The V call is TRBV7-9, the J call TRBJ1-4, with D possibly TRBD1 on 5 matching bases. Trimming pared 5 bases from V and 6 bases from J, leaving 16 bases between. The germline V gene has CDR1 SEHNR and CDR2 FQNEAQ (reference sequence). The CDR3 has 15 residues. The variable domain in full, completed from reference TRBV7-9 and TRBJ1-4, reads DTGVSQNPRHKITKRGQNVTFRCDPISEHNRLYWYRQTLGQGPEFLTYFQNEAQLEKSRLLSDRFSAERPKGSFSTLEIQRTEQGDSAMYLCASSRFGGGDEKLFFGSGTQLSVL.

The chain links TRBV4-1 to TRBJ1-2; 8 nucleotides match TRBD1. Germline CDR1 reads MGHRA; CDR2 reads YSYEKL. This CDR3 contains 17 residues. Trimming cost V 1 base and J 0 bases; bases outside gene matches: 7. CDR3 in amino acids: CASSQGVTQGANYGYTF. In DNA form, the CDR3 reads TGCGCCAGCAGCCAAGGGGTTACACAGGGGGCTAACTATGGCTACACCTTC.

The chain joins TRBV19 to TRBJ1-2; D not certain. Germline lookup yields CDR1 LNHDA and CDR2 SQIVND (reference sequence). The ends were cut back, 0 bases at V and 2 bases at J, with 10 bases in the middle. The CDR3 totals 15 residues. In nucleotides, the CDR3 is TGTGCCAGTAGTATAGATCTGCCAGGAAACTATGGCTACACCTTC. As protein: CASSIDLPGNYGYTF. Using reference TRBV19 and TRBJ1-2 for the parts outside the CDR3, the full variable domain is DGGITQSPKYLFRKEGQNVTLSCEQNLNHDAMYWYRQDPGQGLRLIYYSQIVNDFQKGDIAEGYSVSREKKESFPLTVTSAQKNPTAFYLCASSIDLPGNYGYTFGSGTRLTVV.

The J gene is TRBJ1-5, the V gene TRBV2; 7 nucleotides line up with TRBD1. V dropped 10 bases and J dropped 3; count of bases not matched to a gene: 12. Germline CDR1 is SNHLY and CDR2 is FYNNEI. The CDR3 runs to 15 residues. The CDR3 DNA reads TGTGCCACCGGGACCCAACAGGGGTCCAATCAGCCCCAGCATTTT. Its translation is CATGTQQGSNQPQHF.

The rearrangement joins TRBV28 to TRBJ1-5; 8 nucleotides line up with TRBD1. The germline CDR1 and CDR2 sequences are MDHEN and SYDVKM. V shed 8 bases, J shed 6 bases, and the junction held 9 bases outside the gene matches. This CDR3 comprises 14 residues. CDR3 residues: CASQGDRPGQPQHF. The CDR3 nucleotides read TGTGCCAGCCAGGGGGACAGGCCCGGTCAGCCCCAGCATTTT.

The chain carries TRBV15 and TRBJ1-1, with 11 bases lining up with TRBD1. Trimming removed 4 bases from V and 4 bases from J; junction bases left unmatched: 5. Germline V gene data show CDR1 as LNHNV and CDR2 as YYDKDF (reference sequence). The CDR3 contains 15 residues. CDR3 region: CATSISGTGGTEAFF. The DNA for the CDR3 is TGTGCCACCAGCATTTCCGGGACAGGGGGCACTGAAGCTTTCTTT.

This clone has a handful of counts. The rearrangement joins TRBV18 to TRBJ2-7, with D possibly matching TRBD2 (5 bases). V lost 3 bases and J lost 4, with 13 bases in between. Germline CDR1 is KGHSH and CDR2 is LQKENI. The CDR3 has 14 amino acids. DNA for the CDR3: TGTGCCAGCTCACCCCCCGGGAAACCATACGAGCAGTACTTC. Translating gives CASSPPGKPYEQYF.

The CDR3 bases are TGTGCCAGCAGCTTTCGACAGGGGGGTGAAAAACTGTTTTTT. Its translation is CASSFRQGGEKLFF. The rearrangement links TRBV5-6 to TRBJ1-4, with 9 positions matching TRBD1. The CDR3 is made up of 14 amino acids. V lost 2 bases and J lost 7; bases outside the gene matches: 3. Germline loops: CDR1 SGHDT, CDR2 YYEEEE.

This clone is a singleton in its sample. The chain employs TRBV5-1 and TRBJ1-2; 8 positions match TRBD1. The CDR3 sequence is 15 residues long. V trimming: 3 bases; J trimming: 4 bases; junction bases outside the gene matches: 8. CDR1 is SGHRS, CDR2 YFSETQ, per germline. CDR3 in amino acids: CASSSRQGLGYGYTF. CDR3 nucleotide sequence: TGCGCCAGCAGCTCCAGACAGGGGTTAGGCTATGGCTACACCTTC.

This rearrangement joins TRBV5-1 to TRBJ2-1; D unresolved. The V end lost 0 bases, the J end lost 6 bases, and 10 bases lay between the germline ends. Germline V CDR1 and CDR2: SGHRS, YFSETQ. The CDR3 sequence is 14 residues long. Written as DNA, the CDR3 is TGCGCCAGCAGCTTGGCCCTAGACGGCAATGAGCAGTTCTTC. Translation: CASSLALDGNEQFF.

This clone was counted a few times. The CDR3 nucleotides read TGTGCCAGCAGCACATCGGGGGGGCCCTCGGATCAGCCCCAGCATTTT. Translating it yields CASSTSGGPSDQPQHF. This chain links TRBV5-6 with TRBJ1-5, with D possibly matching TRBD1 (6 bases). V lost 4 bases and J 5 bases, leaving 19 bases between the germline ends. The germline gives CDR1 SGHDT, CDR2 YYEEEE. The CDR3 contains 16 residues.

This clone occurred once. The chain links TRBV4-1 to TRBJ2-5; the match to TRBD2 covers 9 bases. Germline trimming cut 4 bases from V and 5 bases from J; bases unmatched to any gene: 11. Germline CDR1 reads MGHRA; CDR2 reads YSYEKL. CDR3 length: 16 residues. The CDR3 DNA sequence: TGCGCCAGCAGCCCTCGATCGGGCGGGGGGGCTGAGACCCAGTACTTC. It yields the protein CASSPRSGGGAETQYF.

This chain connects TRBV5-1 to TRBJ1-1, with D possibly being TRBD1 (6 bases). This CDR3 region has 20 residues. V lost 4 bases, J lost 0 bases, and 28 bases lay in between. The V gene's germline CDR1 is SGHRS and CDR2 YFSETQ. The CDR3 spells CASSIAALQGSIVMNTEAFF. Here the CDR3 DNA reads TGCGCCAGCAGCATAGCCGCTCTACAGGGATCGATTGTCATGAACACTGAAGCTTTCTTT.

The rearrangement links TRBV18 to TRBJ1-4; D is perhaps TRBD1 (5 bases). The CDR3 spans 15 residues. Germline CDR1 is KGHSH and CDR2 is LQKENI. V was trimmed by 2 bases and J by 4 bases, leaving 11 bases between them. The CDR3 region has the DNA TGTGCCAGCTCACCAAATTCAGGGCATAATGAAAAACTGTTTTTT. It yields the protein CASSPNSGHNEKLFF.

The chain employs TRBV15 and TRBJ2-7, with 7 bases fitting TRBD1. The CDR3 has 15 amino acids. Trimming took 1 base from V and 6 from J; bases not matched to a gene: 9. Germline-derived CDR1 and CDR2 are LNHNV and YYDKDF (reference sequence). The CDR3 DNA follows: TGTGCCACCAGCAGAGGTACCGGGACAGACTTCGAGCAGTACTTC. It codes for CATSRGTGTDFEQYF.

This clone came up once. The chain carries TRBV3-1 (or the pseudogene TRBV3-2) and TRBJ2-7, with D possibly TRBD2 on 6 matching bases. The CDR3 contains 16 residues. Trimming took 1 base from V and 0 from J, leaving 13 bases between them. Germline V gene data show CDR1 as LGHDT and CDR2 as YNNKEL (reference sequence). CDR3 nucleotide sequence: TGTGCCAGCAGCCAAGGAAACGGGGGTTACTCCTACGAGCAGTACTTC. Translating it yields CASSQGNGGYSYEQYF.

The V and J genes are TRBV18 and TRBJ1-2; no clear D. CDR3 size: 15 residues. Germline CDR1 is KGHSH and CDR2 is LQKENI. V was clipped by 0 bases and J by 4 bases, with 12 bases between them. This CDR3 reads CASSPPAGRLYGYTF. In nucleotides, the CDR3 is TGTGCCAGCTCACCACCAGCGGGCCGTCTCTATGGCTACACCTTC.

This clone was seen a single time. The chain employs TRBV6-2 or TRBV6-3 and TRBJ2-2; 7 bases agree with TRBD2. CDR1 and CDR2 from the germline V gene are MNHEY and SVGEGT. The length of the CDR3 is 15 residues. Trimming at V came to 5 bases and at J to 3 bases, leaving 6 bases not matched to a gene. The CDR3 reads CASSRTLAHTGELFF. The CDR3 DNA follows: TGTGCCAGCAGTAGAACACTAGCGCACACCGGGGAGCTGTTTTTT.

The chain employs TRBV19 and TRBJ2-7; 7 bases line up with TRBD1. Germline CDR1 and CDR2: LNHDA and SQIVND (reference sequence). The CDR3 has 13 amino acids. V shed 6 bases and J 3 bases; nucleotides not matched to a gene: 5. The DNA for the CDR3 is TGTGCCAGTAGAGGGCAGGGGGACTACGAGCAGTACTTC. Its translation is CASRGQGDYEQYF. The full variable domain, rest sourced from reference TRBV19 and TRBJ2-7, is DGGITQSPKYLFRKEGQNVTLSCEQNLNHDAMYWYRQDPGQGLRLIYYSQIVNDFQKGDIAEGYSVSREKKESFPLTVTSAQKNPTAFYLCASRGQGDYEQYFGPGTRLTVT.

This chain connects TRBV30 to TRBJ2-3; D not resolved. Germline-derived CDR1 and CDR2 are GTSNPN and SVGIG (reference sequence). The CDR3 is 14 residues long. The V end was cut by 1 base, the J end by 7 bases, with 15 bases between. CDR3 coding DNA: TGTGCCTGGAGTGCCTCTATTTGGAGAAATACGCAGTATTTT. Residues: CAWSASIWRNTQYF. Using reference TRBV30 and TRBJ2-3 for the parts outside the CDR3, the full variable domain is SQTIHQWPATLVQPVGSPLSLECTVEGTSNPNLYWYRQAAGRGLQLLFYSVGIGQISSEVPQNLSASRPQDRQFILSSKKLLLSDSGFYLCAWSASIWRNTQYFGPGTRLTVL.